These T cell receptor beta chains were read from a single sample in a study of regulatory T cells in long-lasting Graves disease. Each CDR3 protein gets one entry after TCRdb re-called the multiplex PCR reads with MiXCR. This sample carries a few hundred thousand distinct CDR3 sequences, roughly a quarter of them seen once, and the ten largest clones take around 26%. This specimen was peripheral blood mononuclear cells (PBMCs), taken when the disease was refractory, from a patient treated with antithyroid drugs. Receptors were obtained from a female donor with Graves disease. Both conserved end residues are part of each CDR3. D genes are given only for firm matches. The size field is filled for only some rows; it gives once, few, many or a size class.

j_call cdr3_length v_call d_call clone_size cdr3_nt cdr3_aa
TRBJ1-4 15 TRBV30 - many TGTGCCTGGAGTGTCCAGACAGGTCGAGGTGAAAAACTGTTTTTT CAWSVQTGRGEKLFF
TRBJ2-7 13 TRBV30 - - TGTGCCTGGAGTGTAGGATGGGTCTACGAGCAGTACTTC CAWSVGWVYEQYF
TRBJ2-2 16 TRBV12-3/TRBV12-4 - many TGTGCCAGCACCGTCGCCTTGACCCCGAACACCGGGGAGCTGTTTTTT CASTVALTPNTGELFF
TRBJ2-7 12 TRBV28 - - TGTGCCAGCAGCAACCTGCGGCGGGAGCAGTACTTC CASSNLRREQYF
TRBJ1-1 13 TRBV18 - - TGTGCCAGCTCACCTAACAGGGACACTGAAGCTTTCTTT CASSPNRDTEAFF
TRBJ2-7 14 TRBV19 - few TGTGCCAGCCAACCGCAGGGGATGACCTACGAGCAGTACTTC CASQPQGMTYEQYF
TRBJ2-4 12 TRBV7-2 - - TGTGCCAGCAGCTTAATGGGGGTTGGTCAGTACTTC CASSLMGVGQYF
TRBJ2-7 15 TRBV6-2/TRBV6-3 TRBD2 - TGTGCCAGCAGTCCGGGACTAGCGATCTCCTACGAGCAGTACTTC CASSPGLAISYEQYF
TRBJ2-7 15 TRBV28 - many TGTGCCAGCACCCCGGTGCGTGGGGGCGCCGGGGAGCAGTACTTC CASTPVRGGAGEQYF
TRBJ1-1 16 TRBV5-1 TRBD1 few TGCGCCAGCAGCTTGGTCAGCGGGACAGCGAACACTGAAGCTTTCTTT CASSLVSGTANTEAFF
TRBJ1-4 14 TRBV20-1 TRBD1 many TGCAGTGCTCAGACACAGGGGCTGAGTGAAAAACTGTTTTTT CSAQTQGLSEKLFF
TRBJ1-1 13 TRBV12-3/TRBV12-4 - few TGTGCCAGCAGTGTCAGGGAAGGCGCTGAAGCTTTCTTT CASSVREGAEAFF
TRBJ1-5 13 TRBV29-1 - few TGCAGCGTCTCCAACAGGGGCAATCAGCCCCAGCATTTT CSVSNRGNQPQHF
TRBJ1-3 13 TRBV3-1 - - TGTGCCAGCAGCCGGGGGACTGGAAACACCATATATTTT CASSRGTGNTIYF
TRBJ2-6 18 TRBV27 TRBD2 many TGTGCCAGCAGTCCTCGGACTAGCGGGAGGGAAGGGGCCAACGTCCTGACTTTC CASSPRTSGREGANVLTF
TRBJ2-3 14 TRBV13 - - TGTGCCAGCAGCTTAGGGACTTGGACAGATACGCAGTATTTT CASSLGTWTDTQYF
TRBJ1-2 16 TRBV19 - - TGTGCCAGTAGTATAGTTTCGACGGCCTCAAACTATGGCTACACCTTC CASSIVSTASNYGYTF
TRBJ1-5 15 TRBV7-2 - few TGTGCCAGCAGTTGGAGTAGCTCTGACAATCAGCCCCAGCATTTT CASSWSSSDNQPQHF
TRBJ2-2 17 TRBV5-1 - - TGCGCCAGCAGCGACCCTCCGACAGGCCCCGGCCCCGGGGAGCTGTTTTTT CASSDPPTGPGPGELFF
TRBJ2-7 12 TRBV12-3/TRBV12-4 - many TGTGCCAGCAGTTTACAGGTCTACGAGCAGTACTTC CASSLQVYEQYF
TRBJ1-2 19 TRBV16 TRBD1 - TGTGCCAGCAGCCTCCCTCCGGGACAGGGGGCTGATGCTAACTATGGCTACACCTTC CASSLPPGQGADANYGYTF
TRBJ2-4 16 TRBV6-2/TRBV6-3 TRBD1 - TGTGCCAGCAGTGTCCGGGACAGCCTAGCCAAAAACATTCAGTACTTC CASSVRDSLAKNIQYF
TRBJ1-5 17 TRBV20-1 - few TGCAGTGCTAGCGTCCTTACCGGGACTGACACAAATCAGCCCCAGCATTTT CSASVLTGTDTNQPQHF
TRBJ1-1 13 TRBV6-1 - - TGTGCCAGCAGTCGGCTCATGAACACTGGAGCTTTCTTT CASSRLMNTGAFF
TRBJ2-7 13 TRBV20-1 - - TGCAGTGCTTCTCCGGACCCCGGGTACGAGCAGTACTTC CSASPDPGYEQYF
TRBJ1-6 15 TRBV9 - few TGTGCCAGCAGCGGAACAGGGCTAGGTGATTCACCCCTCCACTTT CASSGTGLGDSPLHF
TRBJ1-1 14 TRBV5-8 - many TGTGCCAGCACCAGCGGGACCGATTACACTGAAGCTTTCTTT CASTSGTDYTEAFF
TRBJ2-1 16 TRBV12-3/TRBV12-4 TRBD2 - TGTGCCAGCAGTTTTCCGGGACTAGCTCCTTCTAATGAGCAGTTCTTC CASSFPGLAPSNEQFF
TRBJ1-5 13 TRBV30 - many TGTGCCTGGAGTATTACAAGTAATCAGCCCCAGCATTTT CAWSITSNQPQHF
TRBJ2-2 14 TRBV20-1 TRBD2 - TGCAGTGCTAGCCCGACTAGCGGGACCGGGGAGCTGTTTTTT CSASPTSGTGELFF
TRBJ2-7 13 TRBV6-1 TRBD1 many TGTGCCACCTCCGGGACAGGGATCTACGAGCAGTACTTC CATSGTGIYEQYF
TRBJ2-5 11 TRBV20-1 - - TGCAGTGCTAGAGATGGGAGGACCCAGTACTTC CSARDGRTQYF
TRBJ2-3 16 TRBV6-5 - few TGTGCCAGCAGTTACTACAGCGGGTTTAGCACAGATACGCAGTATTTT CASSYYSGFSTDTQYF
TRBJ2-7 14 TRBV10-2 - - TGCGCCAGCAGTCCTACCTTGACGACCTACGAGCAGTACTTC CASSPTLTTYEQYF
TRBJ1-2 15 TRBV20-1 TRBD1 few TGCAGTGCTTTGATAGACGGACAGGGGGGAGGTGGCTACACCTTC CSALIDGQGGGGYTF
TRBJ1-3 15 TRBV28 TRBD1 few TGTGCCAGCAGACAGGGGCTCCCCTCTGGAAACACCATATATTTT CASRQGLPSGNTIYF
TRBJ2-7 13 TRBV20-1 TRBD2 few TGCAGTGCTAGTACTAGCGAGCCCTACGAGCAGTACTTC CSASTSEPYEQYF
TRBJ2-7 15 TRBV30 TRBD2 - TGTGCCTGGAGTGTAGGGACTAGCGGGATCTACGAGCAGTACTTC CAWSVGTSGIYEQYF
TRBJ2-7 17 TRBV11-1 - - TGTGCCAGCAGCTCCCATAGGAACAGGGTCGAGCGACACGAGCAGTACTTC CASSSHRNRVERHEQYF
TRBJ2-7 16 TRBV18 - - TGTGCCAGCTCACCACCTCTCAGGGGGGCTTCAGGCGAGCAGTACTTC CASSPPLRGASGEQYF
TRBJ1-2 12 TRBV11-2 - few TGTGCCAGCAGATCCTGGGGTTATGGCTACACCTTC CASRSWGYGYTF
TRBJ1-1 14 TRBV6-2/TRBV6-3 - few TGTGCCAGCAGTTACGGGGGGGTGAACACTGAAGCTTTCTTT CASSYGGVNTEAFF
TRBJ1-5 16 TRBV28 - many TGTGCCAGCAGTTTACAAGGGAAGGGGAGCAATCAGCCCCAGCATTTT CASSLQGKGSNQPQHF
TRBJ2-2 15 TRBV5-1 TRBD2 many TGCGCCAGCAGCGAGGTAGCGGGAGGTACCGGGGAGCTGTTTTTT CASSEVAGGTGELFF
TRBJ2-7 14 TRBV6-2/TRBV6-3 TRBD1 - TGTGCCAGCAGTTACGGACAGGGGGCGAGGGAGCAGTACTTC CASSYGQGAREQYF
TRBJ2-5 12 TRBV7-2 - many TGTGCCAGCAGCTCCAGGGGAGAGACCCAGTACTTC CASSSRGETQYF
TRBJ2-4 13 TRBV6-2/TRBV6-3 - few TGTGCCAGCACCGAAGGGACCAAAAACATTCAGTACTTC CASTEGTKNIQYF
TRBJ2-2 14 TRBV5-5 - few TGTGCCAGCAGCTTTCTGGAACCCACCGGGGAGCTGTTTTTT CASSFLEPTGELFF
TRBJ2-2 13 TRBV24-1 - few TGTGCCACCGGAGGCCGTGGGACCGGGGAGCTGTTTTTT CATGGRGTGELFF
TRBJ2-5 15 TRBV9 TRBD2 few TGTGCCAGCAGCGGGGGACTAGCGGCGAAGGAGACCCAGTACTTC CASSGGLAAKETQYF
TRBJ1-2 16 TRBV6-2/TRBV6-3 - - TGTGCCAGCAATTTCCCCCGGCAGTCTGGGAACTATGGCTACACCTTC CASNFPRQSGNYGYTF
TRBJ1-1 13 TRBV5-1 - many TGTGCCAGCAGCTCGCAGGGATTCACTGAAGCTTTCTTT CASSSQGFTEAFF
TRBJ2-5 16 TRBV7-9 TRBD2 many TGTGCCAGCAGTCCCCCCGGTGTAGCGGGATCAGAGACCCAGTACTTC CASSPPGVAGSETQYF
TRBJ2-5 15 TRBV7-2 - few TGTGCCAGCAGCTTAGTGACATTTGTCGGGGAGACCCAGTACTTC CASSLVTFVGETQYF
TRBJ2-7 12 TRBV6-1 TRBD1 many TGTGCCAGCAGAGGGACAGGGCACGAGCAGTACTTC CASRGTGHEQYF